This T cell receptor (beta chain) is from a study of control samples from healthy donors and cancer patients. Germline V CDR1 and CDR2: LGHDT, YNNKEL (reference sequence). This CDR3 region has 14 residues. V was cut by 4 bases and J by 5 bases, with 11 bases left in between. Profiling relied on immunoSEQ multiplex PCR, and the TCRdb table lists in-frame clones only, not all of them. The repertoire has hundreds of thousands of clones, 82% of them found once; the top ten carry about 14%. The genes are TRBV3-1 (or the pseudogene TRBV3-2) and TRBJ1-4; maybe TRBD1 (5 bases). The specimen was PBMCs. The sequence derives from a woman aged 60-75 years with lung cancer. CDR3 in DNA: TGTGCCAGCAGCCCTGGGACCCGAAATGAAAAACTGTTTTTT. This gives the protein CASSPGTRNEKLFF.